The T cell receptor (beta chain) under discussion was sequenced for a study of CXCR3-negative and CXCR3-positive naive CD8 T cells. The study, taken as a whole, reports: Greater hydrophobicity was found in TRB CDR3s of CXCR3-positive naive cells than of CXCR3-negative naive cells.

The CDR3 length is 15 residues. The germline V gene has CDR1 MDHEN and CDR2 SYDVKM. About this clonotype: Antigen specificity is unknown.

UMI-labeled 5' RACE TRB cDNA libraries were prepared from the cells. TCRdb reprocessed the 5' RACE reads, with one entry per CDR3 protein and no DNA. The sample table sets out some 130,000 distinct CDR3 sequences. Sequenced material: naive CXCR3+ CD8+ T cells from blood. The subset denotes: CD45RO-CCR7+CD27+CD95- naive CD8+ T cells expressing CXCR3 (TNR3+). The sequence came from a human donor in good health. Some clones in this sample may be carry-over from other donors' samples. The V call is TRBV28, the J call TRBJ2-7; TCRdb selects TRBD1, and the lack of DNA leaves this call unchecked. CDR3 residues: CASSLRGMVFYEQYF.